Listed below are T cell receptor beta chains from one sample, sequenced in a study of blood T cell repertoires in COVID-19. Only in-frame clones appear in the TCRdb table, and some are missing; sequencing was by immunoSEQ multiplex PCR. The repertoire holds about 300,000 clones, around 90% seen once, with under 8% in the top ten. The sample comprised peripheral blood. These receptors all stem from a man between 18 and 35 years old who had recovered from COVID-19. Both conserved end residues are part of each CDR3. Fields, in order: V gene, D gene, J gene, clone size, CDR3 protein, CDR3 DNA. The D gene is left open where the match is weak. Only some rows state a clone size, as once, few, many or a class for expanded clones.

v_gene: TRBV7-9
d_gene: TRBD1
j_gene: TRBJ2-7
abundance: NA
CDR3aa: CASSLAGDRDYEQYF
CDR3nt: TGTGCCAGCAGCTTAGCCGGGGACAGGGACTACGAGCAGTACTTC

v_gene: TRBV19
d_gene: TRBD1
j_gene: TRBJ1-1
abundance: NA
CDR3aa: CASSKGTEFIEAFF
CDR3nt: TGTGCCAGTAGTAAGGGGACAGAATTCATTGAAGCTTTCTTT

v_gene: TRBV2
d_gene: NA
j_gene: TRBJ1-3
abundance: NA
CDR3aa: CASARTALTGGGNTIYF
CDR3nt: TGTGCCAGCGCCCGGACGGCACTGACAGGTGGCGGAAACACCATATATTTT

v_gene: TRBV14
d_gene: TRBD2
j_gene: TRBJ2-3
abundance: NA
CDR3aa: CASSPGLAVDTQYF
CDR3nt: TGTGCCAGCAGCCCTGGACTAGCAGTAGATACGCAGTATTTT

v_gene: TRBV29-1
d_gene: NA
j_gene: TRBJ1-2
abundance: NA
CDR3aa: CSAGTPNYGYTF
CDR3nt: TGCAGCGCCGGGACTCCTAACTATGGCTACACCTTC

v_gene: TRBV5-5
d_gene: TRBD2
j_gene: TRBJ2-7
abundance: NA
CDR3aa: CASSFSGTSSTYEQYF
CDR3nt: TGTGCCAGCAGCTTCTCTGGGACTAGCAGTACCTACGAGCAGTACTTC

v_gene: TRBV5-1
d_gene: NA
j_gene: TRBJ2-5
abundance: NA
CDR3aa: CASSLGVEGARRTQETQYF
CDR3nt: TGCGCCAGCAGCTTGGGGGTCGAGGGTGCGCGCCGTACACAAGAGACCCAGTACTTC

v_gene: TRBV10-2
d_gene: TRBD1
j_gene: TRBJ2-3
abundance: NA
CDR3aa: CASSEPVTGDRESTDTQYF
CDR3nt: TGCGCCAGCAGTGAGCCGGTTACCGGGGACAGGGAGAGCACAGATACGCAGTATTTT

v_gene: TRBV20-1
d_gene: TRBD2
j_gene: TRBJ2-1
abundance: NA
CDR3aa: CSASQGLVVEQFF
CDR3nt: TGCAGTGCTAGTCAGGGACTAGTCGTCGAGCAGTTCTTC

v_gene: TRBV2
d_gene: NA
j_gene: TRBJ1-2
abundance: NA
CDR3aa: CASSPGGGSSDGYTF
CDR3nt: TGTGCCAGCAGTCCTGGGGGGGGCAGTAGCGATGGCTACACCTTC

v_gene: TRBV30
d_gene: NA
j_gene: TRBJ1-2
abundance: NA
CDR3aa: CAWKAGEVNGYTF
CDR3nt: TGTGCCTGGAAAGCGGGGGAGGTAAACGGCTACACCTTC

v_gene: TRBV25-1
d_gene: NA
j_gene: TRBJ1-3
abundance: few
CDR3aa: CASSPRSGSSGNTIYF
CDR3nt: TGTGCCAGCAGTCCCCGCTCAGGGTCCTCTGGAAACACCATATATTTT

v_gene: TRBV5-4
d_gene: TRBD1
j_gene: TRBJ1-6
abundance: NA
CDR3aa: CASSGSLEGARNSPLHF
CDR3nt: TGTGCCAGCAGCGGGTCCCTTGAGGGGGCGCGTAATTCACCCCTCCACTTT

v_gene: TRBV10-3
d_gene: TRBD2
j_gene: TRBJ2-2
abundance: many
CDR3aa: CAISVGLAVNTGELFF
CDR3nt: TGTGCCATCAGTGTCGGACTAGCGGTGAACACCGGGGAGCTGTTTTTT

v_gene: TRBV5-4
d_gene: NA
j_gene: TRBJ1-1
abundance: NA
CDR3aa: CASSYGMNTEAFF
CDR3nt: TGTGCCAGCAGCTACGGGATGAACACTGAAGCTTTCTTT

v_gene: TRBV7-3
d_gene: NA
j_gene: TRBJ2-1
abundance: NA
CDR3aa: CASSPSSNLGGNEQFF
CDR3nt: TGTGCCAGCAGCCCCTCTTCTAATCTTGGAGGCAATGAGCAGTTCTTC

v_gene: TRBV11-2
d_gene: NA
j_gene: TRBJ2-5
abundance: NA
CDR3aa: CASSFNQGWGETQYF
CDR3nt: TGTGCCAGCAGCTTTAACCAGGGATGGGGAGAGACCCAGTACTTC

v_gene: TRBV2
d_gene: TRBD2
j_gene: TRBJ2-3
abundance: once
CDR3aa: CASMRLAGTDTQYF
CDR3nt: TGTGCCAGCATGCGACTAGCGGGCACAGATACGCAGTATTTT

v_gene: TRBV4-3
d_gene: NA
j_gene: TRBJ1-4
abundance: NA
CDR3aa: CASSRAFGPGEKLFF
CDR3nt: TGCGCCAGCAGCCGAGCTTTTGGGCCAGGAGAAAAACTGTTTTTT

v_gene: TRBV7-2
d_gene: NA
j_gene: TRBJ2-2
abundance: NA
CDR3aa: CASRPGLNTGELFF
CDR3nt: TGTGCCAGCAGACCAGGACTGAACACCGGGGAGCTGTTTTTT

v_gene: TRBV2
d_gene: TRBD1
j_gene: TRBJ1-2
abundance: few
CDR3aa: CASSEADRGYGYTF
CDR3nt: TGTGCCAGCAGTGAAGCGGACAGGGGGTATGGCTACACCTTC

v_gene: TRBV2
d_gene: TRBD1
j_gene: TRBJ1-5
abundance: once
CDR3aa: CASRRTGGNYQPQHF
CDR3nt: TGTGCCAGCAGGAGGACAGGGGGTAACTATCAGCCCCAGCATTTT

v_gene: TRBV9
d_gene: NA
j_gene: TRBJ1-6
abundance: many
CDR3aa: CASSVVEGNSPLHF
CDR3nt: TGTGCCAGCAGCGTAGTGGAGGGTAATTCACCCCTCCACTTT

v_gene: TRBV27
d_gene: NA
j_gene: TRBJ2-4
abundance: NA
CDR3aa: CASRQGNKNIQYF
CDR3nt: TGTGCCAGCAGACAGGGTAACAAAAACATTCAGTACTTC

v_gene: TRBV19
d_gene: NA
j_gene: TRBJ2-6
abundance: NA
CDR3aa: CASSIGGSGANVLTF
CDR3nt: TGTGCCAGTAGTATCGGGGGCTCTGGGGCCAACGTCCTGACTTTC

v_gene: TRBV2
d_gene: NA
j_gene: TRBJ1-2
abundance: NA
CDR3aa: CASSEYYGINYGYTF
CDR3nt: TGTGCCAGCAGTGAATACTACGGGATTAACTATGGCTACACCTTC

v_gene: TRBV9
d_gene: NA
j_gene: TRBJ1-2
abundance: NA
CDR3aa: CASSVWGRSRGYTF
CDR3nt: TGTGCCAGCAGCGTCTGGGGGCGATCGCGTGGCTACACCTTC

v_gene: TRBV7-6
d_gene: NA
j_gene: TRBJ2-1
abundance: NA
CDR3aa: CASSLKISELRSYNEQFF
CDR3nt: TGTGCCAGCAGCTTGAAGATTTCTGAACTTCGCTCCTACAATGAGCAGTTCTTC

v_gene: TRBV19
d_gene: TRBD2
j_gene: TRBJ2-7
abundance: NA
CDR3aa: CASSPGLERPYEQYF
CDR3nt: TGTGCCAGTAGTCCCGGACTAGAACGCCCCTACGAGCAGTACTTC

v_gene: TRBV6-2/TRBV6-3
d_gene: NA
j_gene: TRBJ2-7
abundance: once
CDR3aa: CASSFQGLEQYF
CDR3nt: TGTGCCAGCAGCTTTCAGGGGCTCGAGCAGTACTTC

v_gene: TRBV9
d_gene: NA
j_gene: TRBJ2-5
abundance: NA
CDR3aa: CASSVAEAFGGETQYF
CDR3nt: TGTGCCAGCAGCGTAGCTGAGGCCTTCGGTGGGGAGACCCAGTACTTC

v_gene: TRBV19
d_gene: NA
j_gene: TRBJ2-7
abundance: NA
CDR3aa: CASRSGSSYEQYF
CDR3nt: TGTGCCAGTAGATCGGGGTCTTCCTACGAGCAGTACTTC

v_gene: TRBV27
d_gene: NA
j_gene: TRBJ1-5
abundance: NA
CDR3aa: CASSWGSNQPQHF
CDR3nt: TGTGCCAGCAGTTGGGGCAGCAATCAGCCCCAGCATTTT

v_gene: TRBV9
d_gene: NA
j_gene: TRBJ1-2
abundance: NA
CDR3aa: CASSVEGVHGYTF
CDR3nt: TGTGCCAGCAGCGTCGAGGGGGTGCATGGCTACACCTTC

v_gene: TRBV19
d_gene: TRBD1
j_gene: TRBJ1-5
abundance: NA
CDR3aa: CASSHVRGPGQSNQPQHF
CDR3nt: TGTGCCAGTAGCCACGTCCGGGGCCCGGGACAGAGCAATCAGCCCCAGCATTTT

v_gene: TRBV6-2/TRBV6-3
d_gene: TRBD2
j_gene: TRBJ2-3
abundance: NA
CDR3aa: CASSYLGLAGGGGTDTQYF
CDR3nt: TGTGCCAGCAGTTACCTGGGACTAGCGGGGGGCGGGGGCACAGATACGCAGTATTTT

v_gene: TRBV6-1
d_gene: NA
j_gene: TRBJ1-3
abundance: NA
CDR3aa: CASSERGSGNTIYF
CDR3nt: TGTGCCAGCAGTGAAAGAGGATCCGGAAACACCATATATTTT

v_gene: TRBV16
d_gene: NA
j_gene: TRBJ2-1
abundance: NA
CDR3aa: CASSQLEGNEQFF
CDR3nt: TGTGCCAGCAGCCAATTGGAGGGCAATGAGCAGTTCTTC

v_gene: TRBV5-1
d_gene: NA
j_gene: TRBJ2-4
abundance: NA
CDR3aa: CASSLAAGLAGYF
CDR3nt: TGCGCCAGCAGCTTGGCCGCAGGGTTGGCCGGGTACTTC

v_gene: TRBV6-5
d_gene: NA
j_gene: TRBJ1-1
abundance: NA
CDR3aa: CASSPGDSNTEAFF
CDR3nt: TGTGCCAGCAGTCCTGGAGACAGTAACACTGAAGCTTTCTTT

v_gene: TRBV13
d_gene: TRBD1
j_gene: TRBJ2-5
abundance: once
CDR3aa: CASSYTGQRETQYF
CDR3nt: TGTGCCAGCAGCTACACGGGACAGCGAGAGACCCAGTACTTC

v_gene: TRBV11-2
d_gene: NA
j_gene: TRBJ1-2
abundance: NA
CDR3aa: CASSLDNQGIYGYTF
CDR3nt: TGTGCCAGCAGCTTAGATAATCAGGGTATCTATGGCTACACCTTC